These T cell receptor beta chains were read from a single sample in a study of cytomegalovirus exposure and HLA in healthy donors. Sequencing used immunoSEQ multiplex PCR; TCRdb keeps in-frame clones, though not all of them. The table lists more than 110,000 clones, around 85% of them singletons. The specimen was PBMCs. All receptors come from a man aged 40-49 years in good health and CMV-seropositive. The CDR3 runs from the conserved cysteine through the conserved F or W. D genes are given only for firm matches. Rows may omit the clone size; those that give it use once, few, many or a size class.

J: TRBJ1-6; V: TRBV19; size: -; D: TRBD1; CDR3: CASGDRGSYNSPLHF; DNA: TGTGCCAGTGGAGACAGGGGGTCCTATAATTCACCCCTCCACTTT
J: TRBJ1-1; V: TRBV19; size: -; D: TRBD1; CDR3: CASSKQGVNTEAFF; DNA: TGTGCCAGTAGTAAACAGGGGGTGAACACTGAAGCTTTCTTT
J: TRBJ1-1; V: TRBV7-8; size: -; D: -; CDR3: CASSLATGNTEAFF; DNA: TGTGCCAGCAGCTTAGCGACAGGGAACACTGAAGCTTTCTTT
J: TRBJ1-2; V: TRBV5-1; size: -; D: -; CDR3: CASSLGFQGSANYGYTF; DNA: TGCGCCAGCAGCTTGGGTTTTCAGGGCTCGGCTAACTATGGCTACACCTTC
J: TRBJ1-2; V: TRBV19; size: -; D: TRBD1; CDR3: CASRRDRANYGYTF; DNA: TGTGCCAGTAGACGGGACAGGGCTAACTATGGCTACACCTTC
J: TRBJ1-2; V: TRBV9; size: -; D: -; CDR3: CASSPGGIPGGYTF; DNA: TGTGCCAGCAGCCCCGGGGGGATACCAGGGGGCTACACCTTC
J: TRBJ2-7; V: TRBV7-9; size: -; D: -; CDR3: CSSARTYEQYF; DNA: TGTTCCAGCGCGCGTACCTACGAGCAGTACTTC
J: TRBJ2-2; V: TRBV5-6; size: -; D: TRBD1; CDR3: CASSPVGATGKAGELFF; DNA: TGTGCCAGCAGCCCCGTAGGAGCGACAGGGAAAGCCGGGGAGCTGTTTTTT
J: TRBJ1-4; V: TRBV25-1; size: -; D: -; CDR3: CASRGQDNEKLFF; DNA: TGTGCCAGCAGGGGGCAGGATAATGAAAAACTGTTTTTT
J: TRBJ2-3; V: TRBV25-1; size: -; D: -; CDR3: CASSVSGPGADTQYF; DNA: TGTGCCAGCAGTGTTTCCGGGCCCGGGGCAGATACGCAGTATTTT
J: TRBJ2-7; V: TRBV6-1; size: -; D: -; CDR3: CASSERETYEQYF; DNA: TGTGCCAGCAGTGAACGGGAAACCTACGAGCAGTACTTC
J: TRBJ1-5; V: TRBV18; size: -; D: -; CDR3: CASSPSRQINQPQHF; DNA: TGTGCCAGCTCTCCGAGCCGACAGATCAATCAGCCCCAGCATTTT
J: TRBJ2-1; V: TRBV6-1; size: many; D: -; CDR3: CALAIYNEQFF; DNA: TGTGCCCTAGCGATCTACAATGAGCAGTTCTTC
J: TRBJ2-7; V: TRBV6-6; size: -; D: TRBD2; CDR3: CASSYLAAGDEQYF; DNA: TGTGCCAGCAGTTACCTAGCGGCGGGGGACGAGCAGTACTTC
J: TRBJ2-4; V: TRBV14; size: -; D: -; CDR3: CASSPNDLQGAKNIQYF; DNA: TGTGCCAGCAGCCCAAACGATTTACAGGGAGCCAAAAACATTCAGTACTTC
J: TRBJ1-1; V: TRBV11-3; size: -; D: -; CDR3: CASSQQGKNTEAFF; DNA: TGTGCCAGCAGCCAGCAGGGGAAGAACACTGAAGCTTTCTTT
J: TRBJ2-7; V: TRBV11-1; size: once; D: TRBD1; CDR3: CASSSYGQGGPYEQYF; DNA: TGTGCCAGCAGCTCCTATGGACAGGGGGGTCCCTACGAGCAGTACTTC
J: TRBJ1-1; V: TRBV4-3; size: once; D: -; CDR3: CASSQYSTLNTEAFF; DNA: TGCGCCAGCAGCCAGTACAGCACCCTGAACACTGAAGCTTTCTTT
J: TRBJ2-5; V: TRBV19; size: -; D: -; CDR3: CASSIGSLRAHYQETQYF; DNA: TGTGCCAGTAGTATAGGGTCGTTGCGGGCCCACTACCAAGAGACCCAGTACTTC
J: TRBJ2-1; V: TRBV18; size: -; D: TRBD2; CDR3: CASSRLLAGEGEQFF; DNA: TGTGCCAGCTCACGGCTCCTAGCGGGAGAAGGAGAGCAGTTCTTC
J: TRBJ1-2; V: TRBV19; size: -; D: TRBD1; CDR3: CASIRGGQGSDGYTF; DNA: TGTGCCAGTATCCGAGGGGGACAGGGGTCCGATGGCTACACCTTC
J: TRBJ2-1; V: TRBV19; size: -; D: -; CDR3: CASSIWGETYNEQFF; DNA: TGTGCCAGTAGTATCTGGGGCGAGACCTACAATGAGCAGTTCTTC
J: TRBJ1-1; V: TRBV7-9; size: few; D: -; CDR3: CSSSFTMSNTEAFF; DNA: TGTTCCAGCAGCTTCACAATGTCGAACACTGAAGCTTTCTTT
J: TRBJ2-7; V: TRBV4-1; size: -; D: TRBD1; CDR3: CASSPDRGNSYEQYF; DNA: TGCGCCAGCAGCCCAGACAGGGGGAATTCCTACGAGCAGTACTTC
J: TRBJ2-7; V: TRBV6-1; size: -; D: -; CDR3: CASIQPGGGAYEQYF; DNA: TGTGCCAGCATCCAACCGGGGGGCGGGGCCTACGAGCAGTACTTC
J: TRBJ1-5; V: TRBV4-1; size: -; D: TRBD1; CDR3: CASSQGIDRVNQPQHF; DNA: TGCGCCAGCAGCCAAGGGATTGACAGGGTCAATCAGCCCCAGCATTTT
J: TRBJ2-4; V: TRBV30; size: -; D: -; CDR3: CAWSIGAGNIQYF; DNA: TGTGCCTGGAGTATAGGGGCGGGGAACATTCAGTACTTC
J: TRBJ2-1; V: TRBV9; size: -; D: TRBD2; CDR3: CASSVNQGGAGGFRFF; DNA: TGTGCCAGCAGCGTAAACCAAGGCGGGGCGGGGGGGTTTCGTTTCTTC
J: TRBJ1-2; V: TRBV2; size: once; D: TRBD1; CDR3: CASSTGGAYGYTF; DNA: TGTGCCAGCTCGACAGGGGGCGCTTACGGCTACACCTTC
J: TRBJ1-1; V: TRBV30; size: -; D: TRBD1; CDR3: CAWNPQGKAEAFF; DNA: TGTGCCTGGAACCCACAGGGGAAGGCTGAAGCTTTCTTT
J: TRBJ1-3; V: TRBV6-1; size: few; D: TRBD1; CDR3: CASSPPGQGHSTIYF; DNA: TGTGCCAGCAGCCCCCCAGGACAGGGCCACTCCACCATATATTTT
J: TRBJ1-1; V: TRBV28; size: -; D: -; CDR3: CASSRIVGGNTEAFF; DNA: TGTGCCAGCAGCCGCATCGTGGGGGGGAACACTGAAGCTTTCTTT
J: TRBJ1-3; V: TRBV25-1; size: -; D: -; CDR3: CASSEWGMDYGNTIYF; DNA: TGTGCCAGCAGTGAATGGGGAATGGACTATGGAAACACCATATATTTT
J: TRBJ1-4; V: TRBV5-1; size: -; D: TRBD1; CDR3: CASSSRTGTGLEKLFF; DNA: TGCGCCAGCAGCTCCCGGACCGGGACAGGGCTGGAAAAACTGTTTTTT
J: TRBJ1-1; V: TRBV2; size: -; D: -; CDR3: CASRYRVNTEAFF; DNA: TGTGCCAGCAGGTACAGGGTGAACACTGAAGCTTTCTTT
J: TRBJ2-7; V: TRBV5-6; size: -; D: TRBD1; CDR3: CASSTPGTGLKTYEQYF; DNA: TGTGCCAGCAGCACTCCCGGGACAGGGCTTAAGACCTACGAGCAGTACTTC
J: TRBJ2-7; V: TRBV6-5; size: -; D: -; CDR3: CASSSQGGGYEQYF; DNA: TGTGCCAGCAGTTCCCAGGGAGGGGGATACGAGCAGTACTTC
J: TRBJ2-7; V: TRBV7-9; size: once; D: TRBD1; CDR3: CASSSGGWLDEQYF; DNA: TGTGCCAGCAGCTCAGGGGGATGGCTCGACGAGCAGTACTTC
J: TRBJ2-5; V: TRBV30; size: -; D: TRBD2; CDR3: CAWAGGVETQYF; DNA: TGTGCCTGGGCTGGGGGGGTGGAGACCCAGTACTTC
J: TRBJ2-3; V: TRBV28; size: few; D: -; CDR3: CASGGGDRSTDTQYF; DNA: TGTGCCAGCGGCGGCGGGGACCGAAGCACAGATACGCAGTATTTT
J: TRBJ2-5; V: TRBV7-6; size: -; D: -; CDR3: CASGNRDETQYF; DNA: TGTGCCAGCGGTAACAGGGATGAGACCCAGTACTTC
J: TRBJ1-2; V: TRBV5-1; size: -; D: -; CDR3: CASSSGNPGQDYGYTF; DNA: TGCGCCAGCAGCTCCGGCAATCCGGGACAAGACTATGGCTACACCTTC
J: TRBJ2-3; V: TRBV7-9; size: -; D: TRBD1; CDR3: CASSPPDRGSADTQYF; DNA: TGTGCCAGCAGCCCCCCGGACAGGGGAAGTGCAGATACGCAGTATTTT
J: TRBJ2-7; V: TRBV5-4; size: -; D: TRBD1; CDR3: CATTPGQGDYEQYF; DNA: TGTGCCACCACTCCGGGACAGGGGGACTACGAGCAGTACTTC
J: TRBJ2-5; V: TRBV7-3; size: -; D: -; CDR3: CASSLGYADQETQYF; DNA: TGTGCCAGCAGCTTAGGGTATGCGGATCAAGAGACCCAGTACTTC
J: TRBJ1-6; V: TRBV7-9; size: -; D: -; CDR3: CASSLTRDRNSPLHF; DNA: TGTGCCAGCAGCTTAACTAGGGATAGGAATTCACCCCTCCACTTT
J: TRBJ2-5; V: TRBV2; size: -; D: -; CDR3: CASSGTAEETQYF; DNA: TGTGCCAGCAGTGGGACAGCCGAAGAGACCCAGTACTTC
J: TRBJ2-7; V: TRBV7-9; size: -; D: TRBD1; CDR3: CASSAGGYEQYF; DNA: TGTGCCAGCAGCGCAGGGGGCTACGAGCAGTACTTC
J: TRBJ1-6; V: TRBV18; size: few; D: -; CDR3: CASSPSNSPLHF; DNA: TGTGCCAGCTCACCATCAAATTCACCCCTCCACTTT
J: TRBJ2-7; V: TRBV5-1; size: -; D: TRBD2; CDR3: CASIQYQGGGAYEQYF; DNA: TGCGCCAGCATCCAATACCAGGGTGGGGGGGCCTACGAGCAGTACTTC
J: TRBJ1-2; V: TRBV7-9; size: -; D: -; CDR3: CASSSDNGYGYTF; DNA: TGTGCCAGCAGCTCCGACAATGGCTATGGCTACACCTTC
J: TRBJ1-2; V: TRBV4-3; size: -; D: TRBD1; CDR3: CASSQADRVYYGYTF; DNA: TGCGCCAGCAGCCAAGCGGACAGGGTCTACTATGGCTACACCTTC
J: TRBJ1-6; V: TRBV30; size: -; D: -; CDR3: CAWREQDNSPLHF; DNA: TGTGCCTGGAGAGAGCAGGATAATTCACCCCTCCACTTT
J: TRBJ2-7; V: TRBV7-9; size: -; D: -; CDR3: CASSRKGGAETGEQYF; DNA: TGTGCCAGCAGCCGAAAGGGGGGGGCCGAAACCGGCGAGCAGTACTTC
J: TRBJ2-7; V: TRBV7-2; size: -; D: -; CDR3: CASSLAANYEQYF; DNA: TGTGCCAGCAGCTTAGCGGCAAACTACGAGCAGTACTTC
J: TRBJ2-7; V: TRBV28; size: -; D: TRBD2; CDR3: CGSGRVYEQYF; DNA: TGTGGTAGCGGGAGAGTCTACGAGCAGTACTTC
J: TRBJ1-3; V: TRBV6-6; size: -; D: -; CDR3: CATKGGAGNTIYF; DNA: TGTGCCACCAAGGGGGGGGCTGGAAACACCATATATTTT